This paragraph reports one TCR beta chain. The antigen is not known. The sample is drawn from a study of response to subunit inactivated influenza vaccine. Points from the study as a whole: Each seasonal influenza vaccination recruits few new T cells, the authors suggested.

The CDR3 is made up of 12 amino acids. Trimming stripped 5 bases from V and 9 bases from J, with 12 bases between. Each CDR3 protein gets one entry after TCRdb re-called the RT-PCR reads with MiXCR. Of fewer than 600,000 distinct CDR3 sequences in the sample, about 7.2% were seen once. Here the sequenced sample was PBMCs from blood, taken roughly 24 months after vaccination. The sequence came from a man between 50 and 75 years old who received an inactivated influenza vaccine. The chain is built from TRBV12-3 or TRBV12-4 and TRBJ2-3; no clear D gene. CDR3 DNA: TGTGCCAGCAGTCGTGGGGTAAAGACGCAGTATTTT. The encoded protein is CASSRGVKTQYF.